This TCR beta chain was obtained from a study of beta chain features in type 1 diabetes. Findings and caveats of the study: In every one of the four CD4+ subsets, TCRB CDR3s were moderately but significantly shorter in Type 1 diabetes patients. For patients, the naive, central memory and Treg TCRB repertoires appeared more alike than for healthy donors.

V was cut by 2 bases and J by 2 bases, with 13 bases left in between. Germline V gene sequence: CDR1 MNHEY, CDR2 SVGAGI. The CDR3 is 15 residues long. Notes on this clone: Its matching antigen is unknown.

As every portion of the isolated RNA was reverse transcribed, the sequencing read expressed TCRB transcripts. The repertoire was sequenced with immunoSEQ multiplex PCR; TCRdb's copy has only in-frame clones and lacks some. The data contain 630,000 or so clones, over 12% of them singletons. Material: naive CD4+ T cells from blood. This chain joins TRBV6-5 and TRBJ2-7; D may correspond to TRBD1 or TRBD2 (5 bases each). The TCR was taken from a man younger than 30 with type 1 diabetes. The CDR3 here is CASSYAGGATYEQYF. As DNA, the CDR3 is TGTGCCAGCAGTTACGCGGGTGGGGCGACCTACGAGCAGTACTTC.